A single T cell receptor (beta chain) is shown here with its context. Its antigen is currently not known. No per-base quality is available; no much larger clone lies one base away. To demonstrate the VDJtools post-analysis software, the study profiled TCR beta repertoires from the peripheral blood of about 13 young patients with multiple sclerosis. The multiple sclerosis patients were children and adolescents ranging in age from roughly 6 to 15 years. These data are taken from a study of post-analysis software for immune sequencing data (dated by TCRdb to about 2015). In the study overall: Relapsing-remitting, secondary progressive and progressive-relapsing multiple sclerosis were recorded as disease courses, and subtype annotation was lacking for some patients. The multiple sclerosis patient repertoires were compared with 10 to 12 previously published healthy control repertoires from donors aged roughly 6 to 27 years. A subset of samples was prepared in parallel using single-end sample barcoding, then pooled and co-amplified after Illumina adapter ligation.

The research as a whole found: A handful of TRBV segments, including TRBV5-6, TRBV5-1 and TRBV20-1, were significantly more frequent in patients than controls. Strong co-clustering of samples prepared in the same batch was shown by direct clustering with F measure, prompting a batch-effect correction. Multiple sclerosis patients had significantly lower normalized Chao1 diversity than controls, a result that suggests substantial peripheral T-cell clonal expansion. The control group was slightly older than the multiple sclerosis patient group.

The method was PCR. Instrument used: Illumina HiSeq 2500. To reduce PCR and sequencing biases, unique molecular identifiers were incorporated into the TCR beta cDNA libraries. Roughly 500,000 cDNA molecules were obtained per 1 to 10 million input T cells, so each molecule approximated one T cell. Patient libraries were prepared and sequenced with the same protocol used for the earlier healthy control dataset. Within a given batch, samples were prepared together, multiplexed and sequenced on the same HiSeq lane. Turning to the authors' computational methods: Raw barcoded reads were processed with MIGEC, discarding single-read molecular identifier groups before consensus assembly and CDR3 extraction. Clonotype tables were post-analysed with VDJtools, normalizing diversity by down-sampling all datasets to the smallest sample size. To correct batch-related cross-sample contamination, repertoire overlap clustering matched CDR3 amino acid sequences but not nucleotide sequences. TCRdb reprocessing: public reads trimmed at Q25 with fastp, clones called with MiXCR, in-frame beta chains kept. All rows with the same CDR3 protein become a single entry with the most common DNA and genes. The V and J calls reflect TCRdb's pipeline rather than the authors' work. The sample yields about 500,000 distinct CDR3 sequences; around 40% were counted once. The ten most abundant clones make up roughly an eighth of the sample.

Sequences SQVTM (CDR1) and ANQGSEA (CDR2) are obtained from the germline V gene. The V and J ends are trimmed by 1 base and 5 bases, leaving 26 bases between them. The cysteine opens and the phenylalanine closes a CDR3 of 18 amino acids. Of all the DNA, just the CDR3 is kept, 54 bases in frame from base 1. The sequenced sample was blood. The sequence is built from TRBV29-1 and TRBJ2-5; the best D guess is TRBD2, with 6 bases matching. This clonotype originated in a girl aged 5-17 years with multiple sclerosis. The sequence in DNA is TGCAGCGTTGAAGGGGGGATTGGTGGGGAGATCCGGGGGGAGACCCAGTACTTC. This encodes CSVEGGIGGEIRGETQYF.